The 15 T cell receptor beta chains below were found in one sample sequenced in a study of T cells in Graves' hyperthyroidism and ophthalmopathy. TCR beta CDR3 regions were amplified from RNA transcripts. Using the HTBI primer set, a first-round RT-PCR was run on the TCR CDR3. TCRdb re-derived calls from the multiplex PCR reads in MiXCR, one entry per CDR3 protein. The table has over 500,000 distinct CDR3 sequences, 15% to 20% seen once; the top ten hold approximately 30%. The material sequenced was blood. The receptors shown here come from a woman in her 30s with Graves' ophthalmopathy.

The rearrangement uses TRBV20-1 and TRBJ2-7; unclear D gene. The CDR3 spans 12 residues. CDR1 is DFQATT, CDR2 SNEGSKA, per germline (reference sequence). V lost 0 bases, J lost 6 bases, and 9 bases lay in between. This chain's CDR3 is CSAREIATEQYF. The CDR3 DNA reads TGCAGTGCTAGAGAAATCGCAACCGAGCAGTACTTC.

A word on this clonotype: The junction and the germline gene differ at one end; a read error may be behind it. CDR3 sequence: CASSQTLAGDYYEQYF. The CDR3 coding sequence is TGCGCCAGCAGCCAAACGTTAGCAGGGGATTACTACGAGCAGTACTTC. The gene calls are TRBV11-3 and TRBJ2-7; D perhaps matches TRBD1 (6 bases). The CDR3 is made up of 16 amino acids. The germline gives CDR1 SGHNT, CDR2 YENEEA. Drawing the rest from reference TRBV11-3 and TRBJ2-7, the complete variable domain is EAGVVQSPRYKIIEKKQPVAFWCNPISGHNTLYWYLQNLGQGPELLIRYENEEAVDDSQLPKDRFSAERLKGVDSTLKIQPAELGDSAVYLCASSQTLAGDYYEQYFGPGTRLTVT.

Many counts were recorded for this clonotype. The chain is built from TRBV7-6 and TRBJ2-1; D unresolved. Trimming cost V 1 base and J 9 bases, with 10 bases left between them. The CDR3 spans 13 residues. CDR1 and CDR2 from the germline V gene are SGHVS and FNYEAQ. The CDR3 is CASSLVGIGEQFF. Here the CDR3 DNA reads TGTGCCAGCAGCTTAGTAGGGATCGGTGAGCAGTTCTTC.

This clonotype was detected ten times or more. V usage is TRBV16 and J usage is TRBJ2-7; 7 nucleotides match TRBD1. This CDR3 has 15 residues. V lost 4 bases, J lost 2 bases, and 8 bases stayed unmatched. Germline V gene lookup returns CDR1 KGHSY and CDR2 FQNENV. The CDR3 DNA reads TGTGCCAGCAGCCTAGGGGGCACATCGCCCTACGAGCAGTACTTC. Its translation is CASSLGGTSPYEQYF.

This clonotype has a count of ten or more. The CDR3 loop reads CASSPPGNTIYF. For the CDR3, the DNA is TGTGCCAGCTCACCACCTGGAAACACCATATATTTT. The chain links TRBV18 to TRBJ1-3; unclear D gene. Trimming removed 0 bases at V and 3 bases at J, with 0 bases between. This CDR3 is built from 12 residues. Germline CDR1 is KGHSH and CDR2 is LQKENI.

The table lists this clonotype with a count of one. The chain joins TRBV6-1 to TRBJ2-7; tentatively, D is TRBD2 (5 bases). CDR3 length equals 13 residues. V shed 7 bases and J shed 3 bases, with 13 bases lying between them. Looked up from germline, CDR1 is MNHNS and CDR2 is SASEGT. The chain's CDR3 is CASKETGNYEQYF. The CDR3 region has the DNA TGTGCCAGCAAAGAGACGGGGAACTACGAGCAGTACTTC.

This clonotype was detected many times. The chain carries TRBV18 and TRBJ2-5, with D hard to call. The CDR3 contains 14 residues. The V end lost 0 bases, the J end lost 2 bases, and 7 bases lay between the germline ends. Germline V lookup: CDR1 KGHSH, CDR2 LQKENI. DNA of the CDR3: TGTGCCAGCTCACCACCGGACGGACAAGAGACCCAGTACTTC. Translation: CASSPPDGQETQYF. The complete variable domain, with remaining parts taken from reference TRBV18 and TRBJ2-5, reads NAGVMQNPRHLVRRRGQEARLRCSPMKGHSHVYWYRQLPEEGLKFMVYLQKENIIDESGMPKERFSAEFPKEGPSILRIQQVVRGDSAAYFCASSPPDGQETQYFGPGTRLLVL.

This clonotype was detected ten times or more. J is TRBJ2-3 and V is TRBV28, with 8 bases matching TRBD2. The CDR3 is 13 residues long. J lost 1 base, V lost 8 bases, and 2 bases had no gene match. Germline V gene data show CDR1 as MDHEN and CDR2 as SYDVKM. CDR3 coding DNA: TGTGCCAGCGTGACTAGCGGCACAGATACGCAGTATTTT. It translates to CASVTSGTDTQYF.

Many counts were recorded for this clonotype. The chain links TRBV28 to TRBJ2-2; D is tentatively TRBD1 or TRBD2 (6 bases each). Germline V gene data show CDR1 as MDHEN and CDR2 as SYDVKM. The CDR3 runs to 17 residues. V gave up 3 bases and J gave up 4 bases, with 18 bases separating them. This chain's CDR3 is CASSFELTRGSTGELFF. For the CDR3, the DNA is TGTGCCAGCAGTTTTGAGTTGACTAGGGGGAGCACCGGGGAGCTGTTTTTT.

The rearrangement links TRBV14 to TRBJ2-5; D might be TRBD2 (6 bases). The CDR3 extends over 14 amino acids. CDR1 is SGHDN, CDR2 FVKESK, per germline. V was trimmed by 2 bases and J by 0 bases, leaving 7 bases between them. Here the CDR3 reads CASSQRDYQETQYF. The CDR3 DNA sequence: TGTGCCAGCAGCCAAAGGGACTACCAAGAGACCCAGTACTTC. Combining the CDR3 with reference TRBV14 and TRBJ2-5 gives the whole variable domain EAGVTQFPSHSVIEKGQTVTLRCDPISGHDNLYWYRRVMGKEIKFLLHFVKESKQDESGMPNNRFLAERTGGTYSTLKVQPAELEDSGVYFCASSQRDYQETQYFGPGTRLLVL.

There are a few counts of this clonotype. V usage is TRBV12-3 or TRBV12-4 and J usage is TRBJ2-6, with D maybe TRBD2 (5 bases). This CDR3 is 14 amino acids long. Trimming removed 10 bases at V and 0 bases at J, with 10 bases between. CDR3 sequence reads: CATRAVSGANVLTF. In DNA form, the CDR3 reads TGTGCCACGCGGGCCGTCTCTGGGGCCAACGTCCTGACTTTC.

Many counts were recorded for this clonotype. This chain joins TRBV2 and TRBJ1-1; no definite D call. Germline V gives CDR1 SNHLY, CDR2 FYNNEI. This CDR3 has 14 residues. V lost 5 bases to trimming and J lost 4 bases, with 14 bases between them. CDR3 DNA sequence: TGTGCCAGCAGTCCTCGACCCGGTGGCACTGAAGCTTTCTTT. Its translation: CASSPRPGGTEAFF.

The chain is built from TRBV7-9 and TRBJ2-2; 10 bases fit TRBD2. The germline V gene has CDR1 SEHNR and CDR2 FQNEAQ (reference sequence). The length of the CDR3 is 16 residues. V gave up 2 bases and J gave up 6 bases; unmatched junction bases: 6. The chain's CDR3 is CASSLPSGRGAGELFF. For the CDR3, the DNA is TGTGCCAGCAGCTTACCTAGCGGGAGAGGAGCCGGGGAGCTGTTTTTT.

V gene TRBV6-2 or TRBV6-3 combines with J gene TRBJ2-1, with D tentatively TRBD2 (6 bases). Germline lookup yields CDR1 MNHEY and CDR2 SVGEGT. CDR3 length: 11 residues. With 6 bases removed from V and 13 bases from J, the gap between germline ends came to 13 bases. The CDR3 DNA reads as TGTGCCAGCAGAAATGGACTACCCCAGTTCTTC. Its protein is CASRNGLPQFF.

This clonotype was counted ten times or more. The rearrangement links TRBV5-1 to TRBJ1-4; D gene unclear. The CDR3 contains 15 residues. Germline V CDR1 and CDR2: SGHRS, YFSETQ. V gave up 3 bases and J gave up 0 bases, with 9 bases separating them. Written as DNA, the CDR3 is TGCGCCAGCAGCTCGGTGGCCACAACTAATGAAAAACTGTTTTTT. Protein product: CASSSVATTNEKLFF.